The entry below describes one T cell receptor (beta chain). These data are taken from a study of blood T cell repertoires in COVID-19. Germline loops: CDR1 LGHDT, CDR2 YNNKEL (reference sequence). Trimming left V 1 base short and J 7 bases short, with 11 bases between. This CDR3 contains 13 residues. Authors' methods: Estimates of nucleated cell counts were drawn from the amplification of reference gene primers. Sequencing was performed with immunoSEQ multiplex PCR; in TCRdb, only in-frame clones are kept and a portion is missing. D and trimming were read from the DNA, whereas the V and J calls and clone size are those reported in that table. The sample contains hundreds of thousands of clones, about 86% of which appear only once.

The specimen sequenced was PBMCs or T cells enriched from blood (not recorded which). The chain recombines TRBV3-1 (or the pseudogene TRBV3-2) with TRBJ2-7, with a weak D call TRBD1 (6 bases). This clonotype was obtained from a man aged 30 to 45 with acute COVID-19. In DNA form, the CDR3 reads TGTGCCAGCAGCCAAGGGGCAGGGGTTGAGCAGTACGTC. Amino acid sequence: CASSQGAGVEQYV.